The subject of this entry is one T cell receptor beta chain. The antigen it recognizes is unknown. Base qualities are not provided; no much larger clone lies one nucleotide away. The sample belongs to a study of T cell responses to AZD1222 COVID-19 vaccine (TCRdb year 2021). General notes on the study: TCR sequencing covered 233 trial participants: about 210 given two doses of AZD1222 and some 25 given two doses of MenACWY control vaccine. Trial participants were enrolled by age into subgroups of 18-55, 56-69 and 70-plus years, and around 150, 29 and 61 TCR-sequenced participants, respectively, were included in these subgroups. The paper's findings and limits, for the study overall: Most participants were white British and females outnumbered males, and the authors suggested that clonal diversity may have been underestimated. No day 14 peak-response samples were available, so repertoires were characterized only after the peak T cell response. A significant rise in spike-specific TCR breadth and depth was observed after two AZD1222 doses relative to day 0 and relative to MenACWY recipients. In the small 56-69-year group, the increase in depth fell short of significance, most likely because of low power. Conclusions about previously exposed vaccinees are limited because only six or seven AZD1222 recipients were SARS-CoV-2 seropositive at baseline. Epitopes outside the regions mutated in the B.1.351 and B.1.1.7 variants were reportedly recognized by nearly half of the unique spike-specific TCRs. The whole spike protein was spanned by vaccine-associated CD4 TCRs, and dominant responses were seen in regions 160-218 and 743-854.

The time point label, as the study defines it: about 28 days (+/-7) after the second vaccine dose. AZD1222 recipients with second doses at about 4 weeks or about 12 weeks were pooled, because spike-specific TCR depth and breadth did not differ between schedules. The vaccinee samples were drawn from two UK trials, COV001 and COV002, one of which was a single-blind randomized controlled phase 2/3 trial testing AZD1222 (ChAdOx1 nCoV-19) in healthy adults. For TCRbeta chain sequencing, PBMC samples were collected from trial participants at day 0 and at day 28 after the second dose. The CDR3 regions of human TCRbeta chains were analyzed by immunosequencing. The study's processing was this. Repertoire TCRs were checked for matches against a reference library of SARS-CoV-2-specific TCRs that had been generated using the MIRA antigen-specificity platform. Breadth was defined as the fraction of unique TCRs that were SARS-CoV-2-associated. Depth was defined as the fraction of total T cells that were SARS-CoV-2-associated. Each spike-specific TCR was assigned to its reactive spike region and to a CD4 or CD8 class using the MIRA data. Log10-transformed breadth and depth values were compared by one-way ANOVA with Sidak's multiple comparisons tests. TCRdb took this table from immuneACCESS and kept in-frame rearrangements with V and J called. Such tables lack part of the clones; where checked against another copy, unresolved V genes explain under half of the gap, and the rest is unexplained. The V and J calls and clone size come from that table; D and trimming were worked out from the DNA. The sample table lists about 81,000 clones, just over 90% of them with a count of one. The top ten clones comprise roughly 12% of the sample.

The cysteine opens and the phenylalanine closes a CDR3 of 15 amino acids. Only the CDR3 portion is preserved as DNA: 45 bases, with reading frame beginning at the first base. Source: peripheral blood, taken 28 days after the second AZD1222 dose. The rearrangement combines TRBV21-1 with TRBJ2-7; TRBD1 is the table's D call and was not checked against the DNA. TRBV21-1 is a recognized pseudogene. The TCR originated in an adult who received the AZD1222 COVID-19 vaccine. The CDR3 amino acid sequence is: CASSKARDTSYEQYF. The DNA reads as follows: TGTGCCAGCAGCAAAGCAAGAGACACCTCCTACGAGCAGTACTTC.